The following is a T cell receptor beta chain sequence with its context. This CDR3 region has 17 residues. V shed 4 bases and J 2 bases; nucleotides not matched to a gene: 6. The V gene's germline CDR1 is SGHNT and CDR2 YENEEA. The source of the sample is a study of blood T cell repertoires in COVID-19. Study-level information: Samples came from the United States, Italy and Spain, spanning acute and convalescent COVID-19. Nucleic acid was either cDNA or gDNA, and it came from T cells, B-cell-depleted T cells, or PBMCs.

Authors' methods: Amplification of reference gene primers provided the estimated nucleated cell counts. Measured with immunoSEQ multiplex PCR; TCRdb has only the in-frame clones, and not every one. Clone size and the V and J calls come from that table; the DNA yielded D and trimming. The sample has fewer than 350,000 clones, more than 85% seen once. The receptor comes from a man aged 35 to 55 with acute or convalescent COVID-19. V gene TRBV11-3 combines with J gene TRBJ2-3; 13 bases fit TRBD2. The source material was peripheral blood. CDR3 residues: CASSSRTSGGATDTQYF. CDR3 bases: TGTGCCAGCAGCTCCCGTACTAGCGGGGGGGCCACAGATACGCAGTATTTT.